The 6 T cell receptor beta chains below come from one sample, sequenced in a study of CD8+CD57+ T cells in acquired aplastic anemia. TCR beta VDJ and CDR3 profiles were obtained from a genomic DNA template. MiXCR, run by TCRdb on the reads, gives a single entry per CDR3 protein. This sample has under 200,000 distinct CDR3 sequences; 55% to 75% occur once, and the top ten carry under 50%. The source material was sorted CD4+, CD8+, or CD8+CD57+ T cells (not recorded which) from PBMCs. Receptor source: a human donor in good health.

V gene TRBV19 combines with J gene TRBJ1-1; TRBD1 matches at 9 bases. The J segment lost 5 bases and the V segment lost 3 bases, leaving 4 bases of the junction unmatched. Germline CDR1 LNHDA, CDR2 SQIVND (reference sequence). The CDR3 totals 14 residues. CDR3 DNA sequence: TGTGCCAGTAGTATGGGACAGGGACGGACTGAAGCTTTCTTT. Protein product: CASSMGQGRTEAFF.

The sample holds many counts of this clonotype. This chain connects TRBV13 to TRBJ2-3; 9 bases fit TRBD1. V lost 3 bases, J lost 6 bases, and 13 bases stayed unmatched. CDR3 size: 17 residues. Germline assignment: CDR1 PRHDT and CDR2 FYEKMQ (reference sequence). The CDR3 coding sequence is TGTGCCAGCAGCTTGGCCGCCGGGACAGGGATCTCGGATACGCAGTATTTT. This encodes CASSLAAGTGISDTQYF.

The chain uses TRBV7-2 and TRBJ1-3; perhaps TRBD1 as D (5 bases). Looked up from germline, CDR1 is SGHTA and CDR2 is FQGNSA. V was pared by 3 bases and J by 4 bases, with 13 bases between. CDR3 size: 15 residues. The CDR3 region has the DNA TGTGCCAGCAGCTTGGGGCCTTCGGCAGGAAACACCATATATTTT. Translated, it gives CASSLGPSAGNTIYF.

V and J are TRBV7-2 and TRBJ2-1; D is unclear. Trimming left V 5 bases short and J 8 bases short, with 10 bases between. The CDR3 runs 12 residues. Germline V gene data show CDR1 as SGHTA and CDR2 as FQGNSA. CDR3 region: CASSTWFDEQFF. The CDR3, as DNA: TGTGCCAGCAGCACTTGGTTCGATGAGCAGTTCTTC.

This clonotype showed up just once. This chain joins TRBV5-1 and TRBJ2-3, with D perhaps matching TRBD2 (5 bases). V was cut by 3 bases and J by 1 base, with 15 bases left in between. The CDR3 covers 16 residues. Germline lookup yields CDR1 SGHRS and CDR2 YFSETQ. The DNA of the CDR3 is TGCGCCAGCAGCTCCATCCCCTCCGGGGGCACAGATACGCAGTATTTT. Translating gives CASSSIPSGGTDTQYF.

In this sample, this clonotype turned up many times. The CDR3: CASSLAQGSFSGANVLTF. The CDR3 region has the DNA TGTGCCAGCAGCTTGGCCCAGGGAAGTTTCTCTGGGGCCAACGTCCTGACTTTC. The chain links TRBV5-6 to TRBJ2-6; possibly TRBD1 for D (5 bases). Trimming cost V 0 bases and J 0 bases, with 13 bases left between them. The germline V gene encodes CDR1 SGHDT and CDR2 YYEEEE. The CDR3 spans 18 residues.